Listed below are T cell receptor beta chains from one sample, sequenced in a study of blood T cell repertoires in COVID-19. TCRdb's copy holds only in-frame clones and misses some; the assay was immunoSEQ multiplex PCR. The table lists roughly 200,000 clones, 75% to 90% of them singletons. The sequencing sample was made of PBMCs or T cells enriched from blood (not recorded which). The receptors were gathered from a woman in her 30s who had been exposed to COVID-19. CDR3s include the opening cysteine and the closing phenylalanine or tryptophan. Each record gives: V gene, J gene, CDR3 protein.

v_gene: TRBV28; j_gene: TRBJ1-2; CDR3aa: CASSLGGGIPYGYTF
v_gene: TRBV5-6; j_gene: TRBJ2-2; CDR3aa: CASSWRRDFKITGELFF
v_gene: TRBV19; j_gene: TRBJ2-7; CDR3aa: CASSKTTGKSSYEQYF
v_gene: TRBV4-1; j_gene: TRBJ2-6; CDR3aa: CASSNWGGSGANVLTF
v_gene: TRBV29-1; j_gene: TRBJ2-5; CDR3aa: CSVASGILQETQYF
v_gene: TRBV3-1/TRBV3-2; j_gene: TRBJ2-1; CDR3aa: CASSQVGGSTNNEQFF
v_gene: TRBV19; j_gene: TRBJ2-1; CDR3aa: CASSIDSGGAEEQFF
v_gene: TRBV4-2; j_gene: TRBJ2-2; CDR3aa: CASSQPDTGELFF
v_gene: TRBV5-1; j_gene: TRBJ2-7; CDR3aa: CASSLGSGGNSYEQYF
v_gene: TRBV2; j_gene: TRBJ1-6; CDR3aa: CASNIGGWAPLHF
v_gene: TRBV19; j_gene: TRBJ2-7; CDR3aa: CASSIGDISYEQYF
v_gene: TRBV7-6; j_gene: TRBJ2-6; CDR3aa: CASSPFDSSGANVLTF
v_gene: TRBV5-1; j_gene: TRBJ1-2; CDR3aa: CASSLVQGVHGYTF
v_gene: TRBV28; j_gene: TRBJ1-5; CDR3aa: CASMTGVQPQHF
v_gene: TRBV5-1; j_gene: TRBJ1-2; CDR3aa: CASSSLTQGSGGYTF
v_gene: TRBV24-1; j_gene: TRBJ1-1; CDR3aa: CATSDGNRKEAFF
v_gene: TRBV10-3; j_gene: TRBJ2-1; CDR3aa: CAISDLQGSGEQFF
v_gene: TRBV2; j_gene: TRBJ1-5; CDR3aa: CASSADGGNQPQHF
v_gene: TRBV5-1; j_gene: TRBJ1-6; CDR3aa: CASSPGTNNSPLHF
v_gene: TRBV27; j_gene: TRBJ1-5; CDR3aa: CASSRGQNSNQPQHF
v_gene: TRBV3-1/TRBV3-2; j_gene: TRBJ1-2; CDR3aa: CASSQADRVYGYTF
v_gene: TRBV7-3; j_gene: TRBJ2-1; CDR3aa: CASSPESYNEQFF
v_gene: TRBV3-1/TRBV3-2; j_gene: TRBJ1-2; CDR3aa: CASSQGALRYGYTF
v_gene: TRBV6-2/TRBV6-3; j_gene: TRBJ1-5; CDR3aa: CASSYSTGVRPQHF
v_gene: TRBV2; j_gene: TRBJ1-2; CDR3aa: CASIMGGGGYGYTF